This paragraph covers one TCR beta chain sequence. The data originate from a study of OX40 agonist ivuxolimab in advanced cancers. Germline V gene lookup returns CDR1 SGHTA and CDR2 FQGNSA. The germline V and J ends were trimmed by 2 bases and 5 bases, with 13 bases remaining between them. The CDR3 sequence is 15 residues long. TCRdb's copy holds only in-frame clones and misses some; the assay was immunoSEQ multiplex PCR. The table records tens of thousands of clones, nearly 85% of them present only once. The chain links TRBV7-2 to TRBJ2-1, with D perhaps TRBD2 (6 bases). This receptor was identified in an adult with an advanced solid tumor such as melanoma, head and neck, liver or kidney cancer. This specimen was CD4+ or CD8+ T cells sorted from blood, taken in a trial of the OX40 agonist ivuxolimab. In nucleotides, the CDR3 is TGTGCCAGCAGCTTAAGGTGGGGCGGGGACAATGAGCAGTTCTTC. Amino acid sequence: CASSLRWGGDNEQFF.